This TCR beta chain was identified during a study of CD8 T cells in ankylosing spondylitis. V dropped 4 bases and J dropped 4; count of bases not matched to a gene: 16. Germline values: CDR1 SGHRS, CDR2 YFSETQ. The CDR3 has 18 amino acids. This clonotype was detected only a few times. Its specificity is unknown. With molecular barcodes, quantitative 5'-RACE was used to make the TCR beta libraries. TCRdb re-called the 5' RACE reads through MiXCR, storing one row per CDR3 protein. The sample lists 800,000 to 900,000 distinct CDR3 sequences, 12% seen once, with roughly 0.51% in the top ten. Whole-study results and caveats: Earlier work had already found some motif variants in reactive arthritis synovial fluid and blood. Seemingly characteristic of ankylosing spondylitis blood was a TCR beta motif consisting of eight highly homologous variants. According to the report, clones linked to the disease were significantly enriched in matched synovial fluid samples taken from ankylosing spondylitis patients.

The receptor comes from a male donor with ankylosing spondylitis. Sequenced input: blood, either unsorted or a sorted T cell fraction (not recorded which). The rearrangement links TRBV5-1 to TRBJ2-1, with 8 bases aligning to TRBD2. In nucleotides, the CDR3 is TGCGCCAGCAGCGTTTCGCCCGGGACTAGGGTTCGATACAATGAGCAGTTCTTC. It yields the protein CASSVSPGTRVRYNEQFF.